The 16 T cell receptor beta chains given below trace back to one sample, sequenced in a study of T cells after yellow fever vaccination. TCRdb ran MiXCR on the 5' RACE reads and lists one entry per CDR3 protein. The table includes roughly 520,000 distinct CDR3 sequences, around a fifth detected once. Here the sequenced sample was PBMCs, taken roughly 20 days after the first yellow fever vaccination. The receptors originated from a man aged 18 to 29 who received the YFV17D yellow fever vaccine.

The V and J genes are TRBV9 and TRBJ2-3; D might be TRBD1 or TRBD2, each matching 5 bases. V was trimmed by 2 bases and J by 6 bases, leaving 19 bases between them. The CDR3 loop spans 16 amino acids. Germline V gene sequence: CDR1 SGDLS, CDR2 YYNGEE. As DNA, the CDR3 is TGTGCCAGCAGCGTCCCCCGTGTTCCGGGGCCGGATACGCAGTATTTT. Its translation is CASSVPRVPGPDTQYF.

The sample holds a few counts of this clonotype. This chain connects TRBV10-2 to TRBJ1-1; tentatively, D is TRBD1 (5 bases). The V end was cut by 5 bases, the J end by 1 base, with 11 bases between. Germline CDR1 and CDR2: WSHSY and SAAADI. The CDR3 is made up of 14 amino acids. CDR3 in DNA: TGCGCCAGCAGTTTTTCGGGGCCGAACACTGAAGCTTTCTTT. Translating it yields CASSFSGPNTEAFF.

The V and J genes are TRBV5-1 and TRBJ1-5, with D unresolved. The CDR3 is 14 residues long. Germline CDR1 and CDR2: SGHRS and YFSETQ. V lost 7 bases and J 0 bases, leaving 11 bases between the germline ends. The CDR3 protein is CASGLTLSNQPQHF. The CDR3, as DNA: TGCGCCAGCGGTCTGACACTTAGCAATCAGCCCCAGCATTTT.

This clonotype was observed a few times. The rearrangement uses TRBV28 and TRBJ2-7; 11 positions agree with TRBD1. Looked up from germline, CDR1 is MDHEN and CDR2 is SYDVKM. The CDR3 covers 14 residues. J lost 5 bases, V lost 7 bases, and 7 bases had no gene match. The CDR3 protein is CASTGQGAQNEQYV. CDR3 nucleotides: TGTGCCAGCACCGGACAGGGGGCACAAAACGAGCAGTACGTC.

This chain joins TRBV5-4 and TRBJ2-2, with D perhaps TRBD2 (5 bases). Germline V gene data show CDR1 as SGHNT and CDR2 as YYREEE (reference sequence). The CDR3 spans 14 residues. The germline V and J ends were trimmed by 5 bases and 2 bases, with 10 bases remaining between them. CDR3 sequence reads: CASRGGQNTGELFF. DNA of the CDR3: TGTGCCAGCAGAGGAGGCCAAAACACCGGGGAGCTGTTTTTT. Combining the CDR3 with reference TRBV5-4 and TRBJ2-2 gives the whole variable domain ETGVTQSPTHLIKTRGQQVTLRCSSQSGHNTVSWYQQALGQGPQFIFQYYREEENGRGNFPPRFSGLQFPNYSSELNVNALELDDSALYLCASRGGQNTGELFFGEGSRLTVL.

This clonotype was picked up a small number of times. The chain joins TRBV5-1 to TRBJ1-1; D uncertain. Germline CDR1 SGHRS, CDR2 YFSETQ. The V gene lost 4 bases and the J gene lost 1 base, with 8 bases spanning the gap. There are 13 residues in the CDR3. CDR3 sequence (DNA): TGCGCCAGCAGCACGCCACGGAACACTGAAGCTTTCTTT. It encodes CASSTPRNTEAFF. The variable domain in full, with the rest retrieved from reference TRBV5-1 and TRBJ1-1, is KAGVTQTPRYLIKTRGQQVTLSCSPISGHRSVSWYQQTPGQGLQFLFEYFSETQRNKGNFPGRFSGRQFSNSRSEMNVSTLELGDSALYLCASSTPRNTEAFFGQGTRLTVV.

This clonotype was seen a few times. This sequence joins TRBV20-1 and TRBJ1-1; D is undetermined. Germline values: CDR1 DFQATT, CDR2 SNEGSKA (reference sequence). V lost 3 bases to trimming and J lost 5 bases, with 10 bases between them. The CDR3 has 12 residues. The CDR3 reads CSASGLGTEAFF. CDR3 bases: TGCAGTGCTAGCGGACTCGGTACTGAAGCTTTCTTT.

The chain has TRBV5-1 and TRBJ2-5; the D is unclear. Germline CDR1 SGHRS, CDR2 YFSETQ. V was trimmed by 4 bases and J by 2 bases, leaving 9 bases between them. This CDR3 region has 13 residues. CDR3 sequence (DNA): TGCGCCAGCAGCCCGGGTATACAAGAGACCCAGTACTTC. It codes for CASSPGIQETQYF. Full variable domain (remainder filled in from reference TRBV5-1 and TRBJ2-5): KAGVTQTPRYLIKTRGQQVTLSCSPISGHRSVSWYQQTPGQGLQFLFEYFSETQRNKGNFPGRFSGRQFSNSRSEMNVSTLELGDSALYLCASSPGIQETQYFGPGTRLLVL.

This clonotype was recorded a few times. This rearrangement joins TRBV12-3 or TRBV12-4 to TRBJ2-1; 11 nucleotides agree with TRBD2. The length of the CDR3 is 13 residues. The trim removed 8 bases at V and 4 bases at J, leaving 1 base unmatched. Here the CDR3 reads CASRLAGYNEQFF. The CDR3 coding sequence is TGTGCCAGCCGACTAGCGGGGTACAATGAGCAGTTCTTC.

Here the CDR3 reads CASSYSGYTGELFF. DNA of the CDR3: TGTGCCAGCAGTTACTCGGGTTACACCGGGGAGCTGTTTTTT. J is TRBJ2-2 and V is TRBV6-2 or TRBV6-3; D ambiguous. The germline V gene has CDR1 MNHEY and CDR2 SVGEGT. Trimming shortened V by 0 bases and J by 3 bases, and 5 bases separated the two germline ends. The CDR3 spans 14 residues.

V gene TRBV7-2 combines with J gene TRBJ2-2, with 9 nucleotides matching TRBD2. V was clipped by 3 bases and J by 3 bases; unmatched bases: 2. This CDR3 has 15 residues. Germline assignment: CDR1 SGHTA and CDR2 FQGNSA. The CDR3 loop reads CASSLRLADTGELFF. The CDR3 DNA is TGTGCCAGCAGCTTGCGACTAGCGGACACCGGGGAGCTGTTTTTT.

This clonotype was seen more than once but under ten times. The chain combines TRBV24-1 with TRBJ2-2, with D possibly called TRBD1 or TRBD2 (6 bases each). The CDR3 extends over 14 amino acids. Trimming pared 4 bases from V and 8 bases from J, leaving 13 bases between. Germline V gene sequence: CDR1 KGHDR, CDR2 SFDVKD. The CDR3 loop reads CATSEGGPPGELFF. CDR3 nucleotide sequence: TGTGCCACCAGTGAGGGGGGCCCCCCGGGGGAGCTGTTTTTT.

This clonotype has a handful of counts. V usage is TRBV25-1 and J usage is TRBJ2-2; 8 nucleotides line up with TRBD1. The CDR3 has 15 amino acids. Germline V gene data show CDR1 as MGHDK and CDR2 as SYGVNS. V gave up 2 bases and J gave up 6 bases; unmatched junction bases: 5. CDR3 in amino acids: CASSEVDRVAGELFF. CDR3 nucleotides: TGTGCCAGCAGTGAAGTGGACAGGGTCGCCGGGGAGCTGTTTTTT.

In this sample, this clonotype turned up a few times. The rearrangement joins TRBV15 to TRBJ2-7, with TRBD1 matching over 8 bases. Losses at the gene ends were 7 bases for V and 2 bases for J; bases not matched to a gene: 7. The CDR3 covers 14 residues. Germline CDR1 reads LNHNV; CDR2 reads YYDKDF (reference sequence). The CDR3 spells CATTADRGPYEQYF. CDR3 sequence (DNA): TGTGCCACCACCGCCGACAGGGGCCCCTACGAGCAGTACTTC.

The chain combines TRBV4-1 with TRBJ2-4; D call uncertain. V was cut by 1 base and J by 1 base, with 14 bases left in between. CDR1 is MGHRA and CDR2 is YSYEKL in the germline V gene. The CDR3 length is 17 residues. The CDR3 DNA is TGCGCCAGCAGCCAAGGATGGTCTTCGGTCGCCAAAAACATTCAGTACTTC. Translated: CASSQGWSSVAKNIQYF.

This chain connects TRBV20-1 to TRBJ2-5; D is ambiguous. Looked up from germline, CDR1 is DFQATT and CDR2 is SNEGSKA (reference sequence). The germline V and J ends were trimmed by 2 bases and 4 bases, with 11 bases remaining between them. There are 13 residues in the CDR3. CDR3 sequence reads: CSARKEFGETQYF. DNA of the CDR3: TGCAGTGCTAGAAAGGAATTTGGAGAGACCCAGTACTTC.